These T cell receptor beta chains were read from a single sample in a study of shared clonotypes between healthy human individuals. Sequencing was performed with immunoSEQ multiplex PCR; in TCRdb, only in-frame clones are kept and a portion is missing. The sample carries 950,000 to 1,200,000 clones, roughly 77% recorded once. The sample taken for sequencing was memory CD4+ T cells from PBMCs. Receptors were obtained from a man younger than 30 in good health. Some clones in this sample may be carry-over from other donors' samples. Each CDR3 is given with its conserved first and last residue.

J: TRBJ2-7
V: TRBV30
length: 15
CDR3: CAWQPVGAGDYEQYF

J: TRBJ1-4
V: TRBV5-1
length: 15
CDR3: CASSLWDPNREKLFF

J: TRBJ1-2
V: TRBV15
length: 15
CDR3: CATSRDDGPRYGYTF

J: TRBJ2-2
V: TRBV5-1
length: 17
CDR3: CASTQRTGRKVAGELFF

J: TRBJ1-1
V: TRBV18
length: 16
CDR3: CASSPMGKELGTEAFF

J: TRBJ1-2
V: TRBV28
length: 14
CDR3: CASSVGSANYGYTF

J: TRBJ1-4
V: TRBV4-1
length: 16
CDR3: CASSPSRGVRDEKLFF

J: TRBJ1-3
V: TRBV18
length: 16
CDR3: CASSPNTIRSGNTIYF

J: TRBJ1-2
V: TRBV28
length: 15
CDR3: CASSPRQGATYGYTF

J: TRBJ2-7
V: TRBV28
length: 12
CDR3: CASSLTGYEQYF

J: TRBJ2-3
V: TRBV7-9
length: 14
CDR3: CASSQGTGVDTQYF

J: TRBJ2-3
V: TRBV5-6
length: 15
CDR3: CASSEGGFGTDTQYF

J: TRBJ2-2
V: TRBV5-1
length: 16
CDR3: CASSLGSGGDTGELFF

J: TRBJ2-2
V: TRBV18
length: 16
CDR3: CASSRRDLRGTGELFF

J: TRBJ2-7
V: TRBV6-5
length: 13
CDR3: CASAPGGSYEQYF

J: TRBJ2-5
V: TRBV5-1
length: 14
CDR3: CASSLLANQETQYF

J: TRBJ2-1
V: TRBV19
length: 16
CDR3: CASSHLAGVTYNEQFF

J: TRBJ2-7
V: TRBV2
length: 13
CDR3: CASRARWSYEQYF

J: TRBJ2-2
V: TRBV23-1
length: 17
CDR3: CASSHTNGSSNTGELFF

J: TRBJ2-3
V: TRBV25-1
length: 16
CDR3: CASSWTSGSGTDTQYF

J: TRBJ1-3
V: TRBV4-3
length: 15
CDR3: CASSQDRQAGNTIYF

J: TRBJ2-1
V: TRBV5-1
length: 14
CDR3: CASSLTSGSNEQFF

J: TRBJ2-7
V: TRBV28
length: 12
CDR3: CASSLSGDEQYF

J: TRBJ2-1
V: TRBV28
length: 15
CDR3: CASSLLSGSYNEQFF

J: TRBJ1-1
V: TRBV5-1
length: 13
CDR3: CASSLDRAWEAFF

J: TRBJ2-5
V: TRBV30
length: 14
CDR3: CAWSVRTGAETQYF

J: TRBJ2-4
V: TRBV6-5
length: 11
CDR3: CASRDRNIQYF

J: TRBJ1-2
V: TRBV28
length: 14
CDR3: CASSPAVTGGSESF

J: TRBJ2-1
V: TRBV20-1
length: 11
CDR3: CSAPSYVEQFF